The 30 T cell receptor beta chains below were found in one sample sequenced in a study of T cell responses to AZD1222 COVID-19 vaccine. TCRdb's copy holds only in-frame clones and misses some; the assay was immunoSEQ multiplex PCR. Here the sample spans under 95,000 clones, around 90% being singletons. The specimen was peripheral blood, collected 28 days after the second AZD1222 dose. The receptors stem from an adult who received the AZD1222 COVID-19 vaccine.

This clone was seen just once. The chain recombines TRBV5-1 with TRBJ2-3, with a weak D call TRBD2 (5 bases). CDR1 and CDR2 from the germline V gene are SGHRS and YFSETQ. Trimming left V 5 bases short and J 4 bases short, with 17 bases between. The CDR3 covers 15 residues. CDR3 region: CASSLRGSSADTQYF. The CDR3 DNA is TGCGCCAGCAGTCTCCGAGGGTCCTCCGCAGATACGCAGTATTTT.

Comment on this clone: Its ends do not fully match the called genes, so a read error is possible. This chain connects TRBV6-6 to TRBJ1-1; D not resolved. Germline CDR1 is MNHNY and CDR2 is SVGAGI (reference sequence). The CDR3 runs to 12 residues. CDR3 nucleotide sequence: TGTGCCAGCAGTCCTTTTCCCTTCAGCGAGATCTTT. Translated, it gives CASSPFPFSEIF.

The rearrangement uses TRBV7-3 and TRBJ1-1, with no clear D. CDR1 and CDR2 (germline): SGHTA, FQGTGA. V was shortened by 5 bases and J by 1 base, with 5 bases between the two germline ends. This CDR3 contains 12 residues. The CDR3 spells CASSRGNTEAFF. The CDR3 DNA sequence: TGTGCCAGCAGCCGCGGGAACACTGAAGCTTTCTTT.

This sequence joins TRBV4-2 and TRBJ2-7; 7 nucleotides match TRBD2. This CDR3 spans 15 amino acids. CDR1 and CDR2 from the germline V gene are LGHNA and YNFKEQ. V trimming: 4 bases; J trimming: 1 base; junction bases outside the gene matches: 7. The CDR3 nucleotides read TGTGCCAGCAGCCCCAACCCTAGCGGATCCTACGAGCAGTACTTC. This codes for CASSPNPSGSYEQYF.

The chain uses TRBV5-4 and TRBJ2-3; 10 bases agree with TRBD1. This CDR3 comprises 14 residues. Germline V lookup: CDR1 SGHNT, CDR2 YYREEE (reference sequence). V lost 4 bases, J lost 4 bases, and 3 bases stayed unmatched. DNA of the CDR3: TGTGCCAGCAGCCTCGGACAGGGGGCAGATACGCAGTATTTT. Translating gives CASSLGQGADTQYF.

The chain is built from TRBV29-1 and TRBJ1-1, with 7 bases identical to TRBD1. This CDR3 comprises 13 residues. Unmatched junction bases numbered 7, after V lost 7 bases and J lost 2 bases. Germline CDR1 and CDR2: SQVTM and ANQGSEA. CDR3 sequence: CSAAGQANTEAFF. The CDR3 DNA follows: TGCAGCGCGGCCGGACAGGCTAACACTGAAGCTTTCTTT.

This chain joins TRBV2 and TRBJ2-7, with D perhaps TRBD1 (6 bases). The CDR3 loop spans 13 amino acids. CDR1 and CDR2 (germline): SNHLY, FYNNEI. The V end lost 8 bases, the J end lost 2 bases, and 13 bases lay between the germline ends. The chain's CDR3 is CASLTTGPYEQYF. The CDR3 bases are TGTGCCAGCCTAACGACAGGACCCTACGAGCAGTACTTC.

The chain couples TRBV9 to TRBJ1-2; D possibly corresponds to TRBD1 (5 bases). V was clipped by 0 bases and J by 0 bases, with 12 bases between them. CDR3 length equals 16 residues. The V gene's germline CDR1 is SGDLS and CDR2 YYNGEE. CDR3 coding DNA: TGTGCCAGCAGCGTAGATTCAGGGACGGCTAACTATGGCTACACCTTC. This encodes CASSVDSGTANYGYTF.

The chain is built from TRBV2 and TRBJ2-2; D is possibly TRBD1 (6 bases). The V end was cut by 5 bases, the J end by 0 bases, with 10 bases between. This CDR3 has 15 amino acids. The germline gives CDR1 SNHLY, CDR2 FYNNEI. The CDR3 DNA follows: TGTGCCAGCAGTCAACAGGGATCGAACACCGGGGAGCTGTTTTTT. This translates into CASSQQGSNTGELFF.

The V and J genes are TRBV6-5 and TRBJ1-5; 7 nucleotides agree with TRBD1. Germline V gives CDR1 MNHEY, CDR2 SVGAGI. V lost 0 bases, J lost 1 base, and 3 bases stayed unmatched. This CDR3 region has 16 residues. The CDR3 spells CASSYSGTASNQPQHF. DNA of the CDR3: TGTGCCAGCAGTTACTCCGGGACAGCGAGCAATCAGCCCCAGCATTTT.

This clone was picked up one time. The chain has TRBV7-2 and TRBJ1-2; D perhaps matches TRBD1 (5 bases). V gave up 3 bases and J gave up 8 bases, with 13 bases separating them. CDR1 is SGHTA and CDR2 is FQGNSA in the germline V gene. CDR3 size: 13 residues. The CDR3 loop reads CASSLGRALGYTF. The CDR3 nucleotides are TGTGCCAGCAGCTTGGGCAGGGCCCTCGGCTACACCTTC.

V usage is TRBV5-4 and J usage is TRBJ1-3; D is perhaps TRBD1 (6 bases). V lost 4 bases, J lost 0 bases, and 11 bases lay in between. The CDR3 spans 15 residues. Germline V lookup: CDR1 SGHNT, CDR2 YYREEE (reference sequence). The CDR3 DNA reads as TGTGCCAGCAGCCCCGAGGACAGCTCTGGAAACACCATATATTTT. Translating gives CASSPEDSSGNTIYF. The whole variable domain, filled in from reference TRBV5-4 and TRBJ1-3, reads ETGVTQSPTHLIKTRGQQVTLRCSSQSGHNTVSWYQQALGQGPQFIFQYYREEENGRGNFPPRFSGLQFPNYSSELNVNALELDDSALYLCASSPEDSSGNTIYFGEGSWLTVV.

The rearrangement links TRBV9 to TRBJ1-2, with 7 bases identical to TRBD1. The CDR3 loop spans 15 amino acids. J lost 5 bases, V lost 0 bases, and 7 bases had no gene match. Germline V CDR1 and CDR2: SGDLS, YYNGEE. The CDR3 region is CASSVGRGRGYGYTF. The CDR3 DNA sequence: TGTGCCAGCAGCGTAGGGAGGGGCAGGGGGTATGGCTACACCTTC.

A word on this clone: Other nucleotide sequences in the sample specify the same CDR3. The chain joins TRBV5-1 to TRBJ1-4; TRBD1 might be the D (6 bases). The CDR3 runs to 14 residues. Trimming cost V 2 bases and J 3 bases, with 8 bases left between them. Per the germline V gene, CDR1 is SGHRS and CDR2 is YFSETQ. CDR3 sequence (DNA): TGCGCCAGCAGCTTCCAGGGGTCTAATGAAAAACTGTTTTTT. It encodes CASSFQGSNEKLFF.

This chain uses TRBV10-3 with TRBJ2-3; the D is unclear. Trimming left V 4 bases short and J 2 bases short, with 10 bases between. The length of the CDR3 is 14 residues. The germline CDR1 and CDR2 sequences are ENHRY and SYGVKD. CDR3 in amino acids: CAISVNGNTDTQYF. In DNA, the CDR3 is TGTGCCATCAGTGTCAACGGCAACACAGATACGCAGTATTTT.

V is TRBV7-9 and J is TRBJ2-7; 9 nucleotides line up with TRBD1. The CDR3 totals 15 residues. CDR1 and CDR2 from the germline V gene are SEHNR and FQNEAQ (reference sequence). V was clipped by 0 bases and J by 1 base; unmatched bases: 1. The CDR3 loop is CASSLAGQGSYEQYF. The CDR3 coding sequence is TGTGCCAGCAGCTTAGCGGGACAGGGATCCTACGAGCAGTACTTC.

This clone was seen only once. CDR3 residues: CASSPGTGSPTTTYEQYF. CDR3 DNA sequence: TGTGCCAGTAGTCCCGGGACAGGGTCGCCCACCACAACCTACGAGCAGTACTTC. The rearrangement links TRBV19 to TRBJ2-7, with 9 positions matching TRBD1. CDR3 length: 18 residues. V trimming: 5 bases; J trimming: 2 bases; junction bases outside the gene matches: 16. Germline V gene data show CDR1 as LNHDA and CDR2 as SQIVND (reference sequence).

The J gene is TRBJ2-4, the V gene TRBV9; 7 bases are a match to TRBD2. The CDR3 extends over 16 amino acids. With 4 bases clipped from V and 1 base from J, the junction kept 8 bases outside the gene matches. Germline CDR1 SGDLS, CDR2 YYNGEE. CDR3 sequence: CASSPPGGSAKNIQYF. In DNA, the CDR3 is TGTGCCAGCAGCCCCCCCGGGGGGTCGGCCAAAAACATTCAGTACTTC.

This clone was found once. This sequence joins TRBV18 and TRBJ2-2, with TRBD1 identical over 7 bases. The CDR3 spans 13 residues. V trimming: 4 bases; J trimming: 4 bases; junction bases outside the gene matches: 0. CDR1 and CDR2 (germline): KGHSH, LQKENI. The CDR3 sequence: CASSQGATGELFF. The CDR3 coding sequence is TGTGCCAGCTCACAGGGGGCCACCGGGGAGCTGTTTTTT.

This clone occurred once. J is TRBJ2-4 and V is TRBV5-4; possible D gene TRBD2, 6 bases. The CDR3 extends over 15 amino acids. The germline CDR1 and CDR2 sequences are SGHNT and YYREEE (reference sequence). Trimming took off 4 bases at V and 0 bases at J, with 11 bases between the two ends. CDR3 DNA: TGTGCCAGCAGCCCAGCGGGTGTAGCCAAAAACATTCAGTACTTC. It encodes CASSPAGVAKNIQYF.

J is TRBJ1-2 and V is TRBV25-1; D might be TRBD1 (5 bases). The ends were cut back, 4 bases at V and 6 bases at J, with 24 bases in the middle. CDR3 length: 17 amino acids. The V gene's germline CDR1 is MGHDK and CDR2 SYGVNS. Here the CDR3 DNA reads TGTGCCAGCAGTGGGAGACCTTCGGGGCCCTCTAGGGATGGCTACACCTTC. Amino acids: CASSGRPSGPSRDGYTF.

The CDR3 is CASSVEGATNSPLHF. The CDR3, as DNA: TGTGCCAGCAGCGTAGAGGGGGCGACTAATTCACCCCTCCACTTT. V gene TRBV9 combines with J gene TRBJ1-6, with 7 nucleotides matching TRBD1. The V gene end was trimmed by 0 bases and the J gene end by 6 bases; junction bases not matched to a gene: 3. Germline V gives CDR1 SGDLS, CDR2 YYNGEE. The CDR3 length is 15 residues.

The chain joins TRBV9 to TRBJ2-1; TRBD2 matches 9 bases. Germline CDR1 SGDLS, CDR2 YYNGEE. Germline trimming cut 6 bases from V and 9 bases from J; bases unmatched to any gene: 13. The CDR3 has 15 amino acids. CDR3 DNA: TGTGCCAGCACCGGGTCGAGCGGGGGGCGAAGTGAGCAGTTCTTC. It specifies CASTGSSGGRSEQFF. The full variable domain, completed using reference TRBV9 and TRBJ2-1, is DSGVTQTPKHLITATGQRVTLRCSPRSGDLSVYWYQQSLDQGLQFLIQYYNGEERAKGNILERFSAQQFPDLHSELNLSSLELGDSALYFCASTGSSGGRSEQFFGPGTRLTVL.

The chain carries TRBV5-1 and TRBJ1-2; D is perhaps TRBD1 (6 bases). V lost 3 bases to trimming and J lost 5 bases, with 17 bases between them. Germline V gene lookup returns CDR1 SGHRS and CDR2 YFSETQ. CDR3 size: 15 residues. CDR3 sequence reads: CASSSEGGPFYGYTF. The DNA for the CDR3 is TGCGCCAGCAGCTCAGAGGGGGGTCCTTTTTATGGCTACACCTTC.

This chain joins TRBV18 and TRBJ2-5; D possibly corresponds to TRBD2 (6 bases). Germline V CDR1 and CDR2: KGHSH, LQKENI. This CDR3 has 13 amino acids. The V end lost 1 base, the J end lost 5 bases, and 8 bases lay between the germline ends. The CDR3 spells CASSPLEGETQYF. The DNA of the CDR3 is TGTGCCAGCTCACCACTGGAGGGGGAGACCCAGTACTTC.

The chain carries TRBV25-1 and TRBJ2-1, with unresolved D. The CDR3 covers 13 residues. Germline-derived CDR1 and CDR2 are MGHDK and SYGVNS. Trimming removed 7 bases at V and 2 bases at J, with 9 bases between. This CDR3 is CASMGLPYNEQFF. The DNA for the CDR3 is TGTGCCAGCATGGGTCTCCCCTACAATGAGCAGTTCTTC.

The V gene is TRBV2, the J gene TRBJ1-2; tentatively, D is TRBD1 (6 bases). Germline values: CDR1 SNHLY, CDR2 FYNNEI. Trimming stripped 8 bases from V and 5 bases from J, with 12 bases between. The CDR3 extends over 12 amino acids. CDR3 region: CASQDSPYGYTF. The CDR3 DNA follows: TGTGCCAGCCAGGACAGCCCGTATGGCTACACCTTC.

The chain couples TRBV9 to TRBJ2-7; TRBD1 matches 10 bases. The CDR3 is made up of 13 amino acids. Trimming at V came to 3 bases and at J to 12 bases, leaving 9 bases not matched to a gene. The germline CDR1 and CDR2 sequences are SGDLS and YYNGEE. The CDR3 bases are TGTGCCAGCAGCGGAACCGGGACAGGGGTGAGGTACTTC. It specifies CASSGTGTGVRYF.

As for this clone: One end of the junction varies from germline; a read error may be responsible. This chain connects TRBV7-7 to TRBJ2-7, with a tentative D call TRBD1 (5 bases). The CDR3 sequence is 14 residues long. Germline V gives CDR1 SSHAT, CDR2 FNYEAQ (reference sequence). The CDR3 protein is CASSPQLGHNEQYF. In DNA, the CDR3 is TGTGCTAGCAGCCCACAACTCGGACATAACGAGCAGTACTTC.

V is TRBV11-2 and J is TRBJ1-5, with D perhaps matching TRBD1 (5 bases). This CDR3 spans 14 amino acids. CDR1 SGHAT and CDR2 FQNNGV come from the germline V gene. Trimming removed 0 bases at V and 6 bases at J, with 9 bases between. The CDR3 region has the DNA TGTGCCAGCAGCTTAGATGGCGGGGGTCAGCCCCAGCATTTT. It specifies CASSLDGGGQPQHF.